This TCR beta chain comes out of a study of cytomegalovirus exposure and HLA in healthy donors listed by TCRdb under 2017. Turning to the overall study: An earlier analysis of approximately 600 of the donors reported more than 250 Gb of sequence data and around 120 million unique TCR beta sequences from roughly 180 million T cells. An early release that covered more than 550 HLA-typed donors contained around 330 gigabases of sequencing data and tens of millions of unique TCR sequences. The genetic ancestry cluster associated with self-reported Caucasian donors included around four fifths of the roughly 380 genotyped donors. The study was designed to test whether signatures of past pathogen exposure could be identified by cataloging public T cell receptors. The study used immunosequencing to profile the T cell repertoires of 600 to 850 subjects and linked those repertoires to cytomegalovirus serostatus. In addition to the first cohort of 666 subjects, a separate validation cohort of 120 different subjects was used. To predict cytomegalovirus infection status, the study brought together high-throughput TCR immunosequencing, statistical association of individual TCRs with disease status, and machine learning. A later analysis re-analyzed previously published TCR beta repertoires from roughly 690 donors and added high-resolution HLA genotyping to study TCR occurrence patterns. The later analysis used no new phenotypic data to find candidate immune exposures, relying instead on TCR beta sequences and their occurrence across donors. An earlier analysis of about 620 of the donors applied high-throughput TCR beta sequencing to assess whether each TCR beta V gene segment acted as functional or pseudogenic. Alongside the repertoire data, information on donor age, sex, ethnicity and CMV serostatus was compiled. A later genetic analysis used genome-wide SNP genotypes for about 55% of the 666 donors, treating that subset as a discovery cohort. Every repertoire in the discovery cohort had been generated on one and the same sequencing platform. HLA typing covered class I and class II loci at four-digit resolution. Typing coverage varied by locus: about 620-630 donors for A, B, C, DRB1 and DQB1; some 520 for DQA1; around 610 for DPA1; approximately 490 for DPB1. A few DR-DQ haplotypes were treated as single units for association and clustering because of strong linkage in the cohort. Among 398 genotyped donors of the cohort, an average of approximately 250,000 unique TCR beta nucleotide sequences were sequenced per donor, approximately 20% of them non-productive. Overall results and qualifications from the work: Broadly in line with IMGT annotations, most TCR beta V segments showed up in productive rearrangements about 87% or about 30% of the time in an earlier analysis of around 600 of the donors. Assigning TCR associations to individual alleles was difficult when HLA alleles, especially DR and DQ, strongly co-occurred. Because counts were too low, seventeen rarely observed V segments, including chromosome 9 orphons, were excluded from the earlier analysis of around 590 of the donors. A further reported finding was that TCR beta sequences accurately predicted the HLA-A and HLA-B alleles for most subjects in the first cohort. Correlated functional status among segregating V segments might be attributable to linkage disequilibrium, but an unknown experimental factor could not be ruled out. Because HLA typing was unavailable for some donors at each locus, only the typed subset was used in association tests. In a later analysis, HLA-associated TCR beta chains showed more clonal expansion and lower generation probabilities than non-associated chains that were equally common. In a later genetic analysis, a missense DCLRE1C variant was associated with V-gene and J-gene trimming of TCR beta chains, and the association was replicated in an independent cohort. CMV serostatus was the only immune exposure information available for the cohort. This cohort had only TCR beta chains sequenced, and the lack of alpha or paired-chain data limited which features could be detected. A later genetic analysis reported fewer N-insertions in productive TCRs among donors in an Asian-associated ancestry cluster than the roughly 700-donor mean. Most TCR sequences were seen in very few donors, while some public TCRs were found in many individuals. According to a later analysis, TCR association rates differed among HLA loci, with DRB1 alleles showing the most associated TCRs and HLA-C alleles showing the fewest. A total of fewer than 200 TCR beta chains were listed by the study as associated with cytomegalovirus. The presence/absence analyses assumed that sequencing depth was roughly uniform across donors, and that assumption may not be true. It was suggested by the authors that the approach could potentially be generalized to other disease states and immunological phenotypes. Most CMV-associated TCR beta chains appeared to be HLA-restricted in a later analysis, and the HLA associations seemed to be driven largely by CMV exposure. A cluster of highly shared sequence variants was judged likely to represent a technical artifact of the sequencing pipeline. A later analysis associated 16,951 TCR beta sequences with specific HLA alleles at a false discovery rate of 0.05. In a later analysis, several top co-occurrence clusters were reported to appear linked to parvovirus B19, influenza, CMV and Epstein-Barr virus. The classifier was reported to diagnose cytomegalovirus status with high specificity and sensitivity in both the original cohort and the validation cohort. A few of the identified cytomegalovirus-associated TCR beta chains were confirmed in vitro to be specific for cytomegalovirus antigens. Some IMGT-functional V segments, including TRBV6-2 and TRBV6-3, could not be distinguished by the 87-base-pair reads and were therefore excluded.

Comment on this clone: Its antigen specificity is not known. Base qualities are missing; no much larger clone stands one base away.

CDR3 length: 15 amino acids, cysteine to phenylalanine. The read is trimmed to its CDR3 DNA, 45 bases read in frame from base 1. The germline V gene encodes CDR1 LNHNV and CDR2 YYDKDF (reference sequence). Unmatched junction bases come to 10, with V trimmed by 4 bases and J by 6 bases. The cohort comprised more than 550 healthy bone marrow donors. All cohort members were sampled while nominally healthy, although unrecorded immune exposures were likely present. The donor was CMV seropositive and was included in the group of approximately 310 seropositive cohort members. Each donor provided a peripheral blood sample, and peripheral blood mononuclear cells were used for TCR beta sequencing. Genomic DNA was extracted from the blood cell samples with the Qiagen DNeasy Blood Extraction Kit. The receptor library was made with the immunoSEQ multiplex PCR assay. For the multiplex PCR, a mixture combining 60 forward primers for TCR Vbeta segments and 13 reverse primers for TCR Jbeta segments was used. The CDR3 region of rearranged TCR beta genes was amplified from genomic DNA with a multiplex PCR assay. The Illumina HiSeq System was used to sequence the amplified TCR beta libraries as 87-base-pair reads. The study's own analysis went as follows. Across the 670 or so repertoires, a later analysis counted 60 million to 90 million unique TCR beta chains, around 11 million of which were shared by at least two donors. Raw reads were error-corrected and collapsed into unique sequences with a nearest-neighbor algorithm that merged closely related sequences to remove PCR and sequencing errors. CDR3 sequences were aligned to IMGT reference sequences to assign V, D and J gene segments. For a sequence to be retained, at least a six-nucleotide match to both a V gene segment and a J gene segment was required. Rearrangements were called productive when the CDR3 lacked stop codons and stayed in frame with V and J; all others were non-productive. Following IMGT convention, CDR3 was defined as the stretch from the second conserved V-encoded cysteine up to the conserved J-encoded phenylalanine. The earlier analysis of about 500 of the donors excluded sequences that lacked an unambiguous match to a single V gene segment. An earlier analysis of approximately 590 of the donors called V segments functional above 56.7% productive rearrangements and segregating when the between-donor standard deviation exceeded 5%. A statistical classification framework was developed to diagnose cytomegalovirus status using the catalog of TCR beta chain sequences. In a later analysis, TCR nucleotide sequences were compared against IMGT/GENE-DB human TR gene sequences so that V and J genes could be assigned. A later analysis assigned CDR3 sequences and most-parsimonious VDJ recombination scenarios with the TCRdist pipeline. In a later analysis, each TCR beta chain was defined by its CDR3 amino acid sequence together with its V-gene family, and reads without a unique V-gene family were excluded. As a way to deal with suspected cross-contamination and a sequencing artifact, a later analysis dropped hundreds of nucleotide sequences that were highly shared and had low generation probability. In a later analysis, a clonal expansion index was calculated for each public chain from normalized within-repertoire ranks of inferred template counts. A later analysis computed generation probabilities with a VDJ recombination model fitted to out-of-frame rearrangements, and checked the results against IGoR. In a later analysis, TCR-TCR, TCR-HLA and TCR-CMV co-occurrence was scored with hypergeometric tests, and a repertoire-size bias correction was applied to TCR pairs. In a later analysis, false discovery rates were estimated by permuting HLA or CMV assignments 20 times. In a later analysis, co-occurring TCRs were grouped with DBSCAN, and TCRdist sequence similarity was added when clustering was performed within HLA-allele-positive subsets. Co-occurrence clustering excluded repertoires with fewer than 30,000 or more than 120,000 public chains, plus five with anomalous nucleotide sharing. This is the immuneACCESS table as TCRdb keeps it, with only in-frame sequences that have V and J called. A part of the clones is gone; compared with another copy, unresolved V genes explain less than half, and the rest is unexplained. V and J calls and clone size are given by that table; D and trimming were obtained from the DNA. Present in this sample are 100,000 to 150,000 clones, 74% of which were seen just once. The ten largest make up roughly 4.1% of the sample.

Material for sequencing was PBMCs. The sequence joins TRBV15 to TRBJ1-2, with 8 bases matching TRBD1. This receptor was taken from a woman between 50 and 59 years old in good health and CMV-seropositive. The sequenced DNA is TGTGCCACCAGCATATCGACAGGGGCGATGGATGGCTACACCTTC. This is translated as CATSISTGAMDGYTF.